A single sample gave rise to the 11 T cell receptor beta chains below, sequenced in a study of T-cell memory formation after mild COVID-19. Using its own MiXCR run on the 5' RACE reads, TCRdb lists one record per CDR3 protein. The table includes about 150,000 distinct CDR3 sequences, 13% to 15% detected once. Sample: PBMCs or a T cell subset sorted from them (not recorded which). These receptors were taken from an adult woman who had mild COVID-19 (a few samples of this study predate the infection). Cell type and time point are not known.

This clonotype was seen only a few times. The V call is TRBV27, the J call TRBJ2-7, with 11 bases aligning to TRBD2. Germline V gives CDR1 MNHEY, CDR2 SMNVEV (reference sequence). The V and J ends lost 4 bases and 3 bases, in that order; junction bases with no gene match: 8. The CDR3 runs 16 residues. CDR3 region: CASSSLAGGLHYEQYF. As DNA, the CDR3 is TGTGCCAGCAGTTCCCTAGCGGGGGGTTTACACTACGAGCAGTACTTC.

The rearrangement uses TRBV11-1 and TRBJ2-7; D not resolved. Trimming removed 8 bases at V and 0 bases at J, with 20 bases between. The CDR3 extends over 16 amino acids. CDR1 SGHAT and CDR2 FQDESV come from the germline V gene (reference sequence). The CDR3: CASSQPPPGISYEQYF. The CDR3 region has the DNA TGTGCCAGCTCTCAACCTCCGCCGGGCATCTCCTACGAGCAGTACTTC. The full variable domain, completed using reference TRBV11-1 and TRBJ2-7, is EAEVAQSPRYKITEKSQAVAFWCDPISGHATLYWYRQILGQGPELLVQFQDESVVDDSQLPKDRFSAERLKGVDSTLKIQPAELGDSAMYLCASSQPPPGISYEQYFGPGTRLTVT.

This clonotype was seen a few times. The chain joins TRBV30 to TRBJ2-7; 10 nucleotides match TRBD1. Germline V lookup: CDR1 GTSNPN, CDR2 SVGIG (reference sequence). This CDR3 contains 14 residues. V was clipped by 2 bases and J by 2 bases; unmatched bases: 3. The DNA for the CDR3 is TGTGCCTGGAGTCGGGACAGGGGACCCTACGAGCAGTACTTC. Translation gives CAWSRDRGPYEQYF.

The CDR3 nucleotides are TGTGCCAGCAGCTCCCACTGGGGGTTTTCGAACACCGGGGAGCTGTTTTTT. Translation: CASSSHWGFSNTGELFF. This sequence joins TRBV7-3 and TRBJ2-2, with D perhaps given as TRBD1 or TRBD2 (5 bases each). Germline CDR1 SGHTA, CDR2 FQGTGA. The CDR3 has 17 residues. Trimming took 4 bases from V and 0 from J, leaving 15 bases between them.

The genes are TRBV2 and TRBJ2-7; D not resolved. This CDR3 region has 14 residues. The V gene's germline CDR1 is SNHLY and CDR2 FYNNEI. V was trimmed by 3 bases and J by 4 bases, leaving 13 bases between them. For the CDR3, the DNA is TGTGCCAGCAGTGACGTGGGGAAACGTTACGAGCAGTACTTC. Amino acids: CASSDVGKRYEQYF.

The V and J genes are TRBV24-1 and TRBJ2-3; 10 bases are a match to TRBD2. CDR3 length: 16 residues. Germline CDR1 and CDR2: KGHDR and SFDVKD. V dropped 4 bases and J dropped 3; count of bases not matched to a gene: 6. CDR3 DNA sequence: TGTGCCACCAGTGAATATAGCGGGGGGAAGACAGATACGCAGTATTTT. Translated: CATSEYSGGKTDTQYF.

The rearrangement uses TRBV6-5 and TRBJ2-1; 10 bases line up with TRBD2. The CDR3 is 17 amino acids. After removal of 0 bases from V and 7 bases from J, the junction contained 9 bases not matched to a gene. From germline, CDR1 is MNHEY and CDR2 SVGAGI. CDR3 sequence: CASSYSVSGGAGNEQFF. The CDR3 bases are TGTGCCAGCAGTTACTCCGTCAGCGGGGGGGCCGGTAATGAGCAGTTCTTC.

In this sample, this clonotype turned up many times. The chain is built from TRBV24-1 and TRBJ1-2; possibly TRBD1 for D (6 bases). Trimming pared 4 bases from V and 8 bases from J, leaving 13 bases between. The CDR3 consists of 13 residues. The germline V gene has CDR1 KGHDR and CDR2 SFDVKD. The DNA for the CDR3 is TGTGCCACCAGTGACCCGGACAGTAGGGGCTACACCTTC. Translation: CATSDPDSRGYTF.

This clonotype was seen a few times. The chain employs TRBV12-5 and TRBJ2-7, with 8 bases fitting TRBD1. Trimming at V came to 6 bases and at J to 4 bases, leaving 8 bases not matched to a gene. Germline V gene data show CDR1 as LGHNT and CDR2 as FRNRAP. This CDR3 contains 14 residues. The CDR3 is CASGPGQGGYEQYF. CDR3 DNA: TGTGCTAGTGGCCCCGGACAGGGTGGGTACGAGCAGTACTTC.

Ten or more counts support this clonotype. The gene calls are TRBV13 and TRBJ2-1; D remains unclear. The CDR3 sequence is 15 residues long. Germline V gene sequence: CDR1 PRHDT, CDR2 FYEKMQ (reference sequence). V dropped 8 bases and J dropped 4 bases, with 18 bases sitting between them. The CDR3 sequence: CASLPRTAPYNEQFF. The CDR3 DNA sequence: TGTGCCAGCCTTCCTCGGACGGCGCCTTACAATGAGCAGTTCTTC.

V usage is TRBV1 and J usage is TRBJ2-3. TRBV1 is a listed pseudogene. The CDR3 covers 16 residues. The CDR3 bases are TGCACCAGCAGCCATTACTCTCGGTTGTGCACAGATACGCAGTATTTT. Its translation is CTSSHYSRLCTDTQYF.